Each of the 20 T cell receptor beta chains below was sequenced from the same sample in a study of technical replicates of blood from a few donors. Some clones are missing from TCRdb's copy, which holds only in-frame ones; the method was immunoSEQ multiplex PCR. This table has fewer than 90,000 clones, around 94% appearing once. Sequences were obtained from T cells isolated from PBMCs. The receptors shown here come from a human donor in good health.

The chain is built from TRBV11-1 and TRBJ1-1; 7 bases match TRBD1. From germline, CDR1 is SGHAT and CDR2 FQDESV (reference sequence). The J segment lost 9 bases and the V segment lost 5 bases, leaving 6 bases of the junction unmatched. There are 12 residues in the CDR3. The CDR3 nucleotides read TGTGCCAGCAGCGAAAACAGGGGCAAAGCTTTCTTT. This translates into CASSENRGKAFF.

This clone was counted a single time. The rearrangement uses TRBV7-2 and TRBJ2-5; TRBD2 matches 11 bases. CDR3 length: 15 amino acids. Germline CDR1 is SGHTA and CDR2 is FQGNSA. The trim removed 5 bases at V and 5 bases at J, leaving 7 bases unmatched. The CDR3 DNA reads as TGTGCCAGCAGCCCCCTAGCGGGAGGTGGGGAGACCCAGTACTTC. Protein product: CASSPLAGGGETQYF.

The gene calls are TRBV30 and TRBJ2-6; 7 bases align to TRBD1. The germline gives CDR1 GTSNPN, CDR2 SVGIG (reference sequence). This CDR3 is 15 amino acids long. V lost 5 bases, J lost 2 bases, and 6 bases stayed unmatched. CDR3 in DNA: TGTGCCTGGTCCCAGGGGGTTACTGGGGCCAACGTCCTGACTTTC. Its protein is CAWSQGVTGANVLTF.

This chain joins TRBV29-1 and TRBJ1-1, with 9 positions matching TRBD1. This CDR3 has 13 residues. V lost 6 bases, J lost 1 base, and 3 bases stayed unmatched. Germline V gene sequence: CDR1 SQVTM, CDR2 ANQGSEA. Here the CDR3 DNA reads TGCAGCGTCGACAGGGGGAAGAACACTGAAGCTTTCTTT. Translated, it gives CSVDRGKNTEAFF.

The CDR3 region has the DNA TGTGCCAGCAGCTTAGGGGACAGGCTGGGGTATGGCTACACCTTC. Amino acid sequence: CASSLGDRLGYGYTF. This chain connects TRBV7-2 to TRBJ1-2; 8 nucleotides align to TRBD1. The V gene's germline CDR1 is SGHTA and CDR2 FQGNSA. CDR3 size: 15 residues. The junction had 6 bases not matched to a gene; V was cut back by 1 base and J by 5 bases.

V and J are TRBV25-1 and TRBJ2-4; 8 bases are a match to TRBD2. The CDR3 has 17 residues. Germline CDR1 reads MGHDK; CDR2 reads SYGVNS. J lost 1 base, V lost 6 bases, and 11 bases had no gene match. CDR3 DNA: TGTGCCAGCAGCCCCCCAGCGGGAGAAGAGGCCAAAAACATTCAGTACTTC. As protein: CASSPPAGEEAKNIQYF.

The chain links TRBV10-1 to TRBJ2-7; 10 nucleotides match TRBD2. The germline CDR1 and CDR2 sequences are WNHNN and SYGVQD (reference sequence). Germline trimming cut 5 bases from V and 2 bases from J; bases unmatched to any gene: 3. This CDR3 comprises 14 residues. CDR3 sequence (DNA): TGCGCCAGCAGTCCTACTAGCGGGGCCTACGAGCAGTACTTC. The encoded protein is CASSPTSGAYEQYF.

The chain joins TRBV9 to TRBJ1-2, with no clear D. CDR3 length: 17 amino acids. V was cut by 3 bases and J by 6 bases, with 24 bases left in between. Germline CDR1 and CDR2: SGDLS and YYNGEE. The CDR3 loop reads CASSAPFQVESVHGYTF. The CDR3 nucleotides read TGTGCCAGCAGCGCCCCCTTCCAGGTCGAAAGTGTCCATGGCTACACCTTC.

DNA for the CDR3: TGTGCCAGCAGCCCCTACGGGGAGCGCACAGATACGCAGTATTTT. The encoded protein is CASSPYGERTDTQYF. This sequence joins TRBV9 and TRBJ2-3, with D tentatively TRBD2 (5 bases). CDR3 size: 15 residues. Germline CDR1 reads SGDLS; CDR2 reads YYNGEE. The V and J ends lost 4 bases and 1 base respectively, with 13 bases between them.

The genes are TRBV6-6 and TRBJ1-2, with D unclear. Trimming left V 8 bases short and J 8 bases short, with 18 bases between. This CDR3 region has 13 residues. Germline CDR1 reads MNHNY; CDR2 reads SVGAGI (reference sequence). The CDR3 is CASLHGPIAGYTF. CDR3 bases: TGTGCCAGCCTTCACGGACCCATAGCGGGCTACACCTTC.

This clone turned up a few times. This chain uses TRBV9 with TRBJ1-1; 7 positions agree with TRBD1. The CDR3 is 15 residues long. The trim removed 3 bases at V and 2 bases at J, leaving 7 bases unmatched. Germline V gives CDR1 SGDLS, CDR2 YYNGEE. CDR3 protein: CASSDSRDSNTEAFF. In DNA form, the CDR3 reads TGTGCCAGCAGCGACTCCCGGGACAGCAACACTGAAGCTTTCTTT.

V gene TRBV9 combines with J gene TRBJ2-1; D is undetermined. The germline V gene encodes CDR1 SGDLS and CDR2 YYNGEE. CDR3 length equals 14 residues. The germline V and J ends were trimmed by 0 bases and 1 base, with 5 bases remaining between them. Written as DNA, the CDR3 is TGTGCCAGCAGCGTAGCGGTATCCTACAATGAGCAGTTCTTC. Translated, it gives CASSVAVSYNEQFF. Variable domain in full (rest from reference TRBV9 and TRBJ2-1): DSGVTQTPKHLITATGQRVTLRCSPRSGDLSVYWYQQSLDQGLQFLIQYYNGEERAKGNILERFSAQQFPDLHSELNLSSLELGDSALYFCASSVAVSYNEQFFGPGTRLTVL.

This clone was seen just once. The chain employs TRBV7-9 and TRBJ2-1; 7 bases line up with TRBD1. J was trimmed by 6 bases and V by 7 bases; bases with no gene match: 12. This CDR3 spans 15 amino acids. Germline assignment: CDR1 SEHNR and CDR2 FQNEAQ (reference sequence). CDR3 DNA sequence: TGTGCCAGCAACCTAGACAGGGAAGTAGTCAATGAGCAGTTCTTC. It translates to CASNLDREVVNEQFF.

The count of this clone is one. CDR3 bases: TGTGCCAGCAGCTTGTCAGGGAAACCATTCTACACCTTC. Its translation is CASSLSGKPFYTF. J is TRBJ1-2 and V is TRBV7-6; possible D gene TRBD1, 5 bases. The V gene's germline CDR1 is SGHVS and CDR2 FNYEAQ. This CDR3 is 13 amino acids long. Trimming took 3 bases from V and 10 from J, leaving 15 bases between them.

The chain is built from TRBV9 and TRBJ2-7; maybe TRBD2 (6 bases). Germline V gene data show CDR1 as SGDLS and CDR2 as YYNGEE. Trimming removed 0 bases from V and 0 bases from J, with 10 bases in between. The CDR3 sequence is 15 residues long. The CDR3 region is CASSVGGENSYEQYF. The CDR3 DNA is TGTGCCAGCAGCGTAGGCGGGGAAAACTCCTACGAGCAGTACTTC.

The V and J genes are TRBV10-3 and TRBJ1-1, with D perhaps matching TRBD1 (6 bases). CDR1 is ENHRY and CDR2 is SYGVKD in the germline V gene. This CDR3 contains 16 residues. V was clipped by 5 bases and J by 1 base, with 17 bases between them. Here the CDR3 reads CAISPHTGNGNTEAFF. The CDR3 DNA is TGTGCCATCAGTCCACACACAGGGAATGGGAACACTGAAGCTTTCTTT.

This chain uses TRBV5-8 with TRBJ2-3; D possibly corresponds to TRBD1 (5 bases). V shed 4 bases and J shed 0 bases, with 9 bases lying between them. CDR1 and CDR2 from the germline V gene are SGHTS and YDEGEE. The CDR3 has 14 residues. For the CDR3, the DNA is TGTGCCAGCAGCGGCGGACACAGCACAGATACGCAGTATTTT. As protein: CASSGGHSTDTQYF.

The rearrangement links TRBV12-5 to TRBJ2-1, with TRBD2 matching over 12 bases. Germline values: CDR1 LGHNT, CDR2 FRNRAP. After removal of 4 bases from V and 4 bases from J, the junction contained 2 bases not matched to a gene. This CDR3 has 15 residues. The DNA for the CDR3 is TGTGCTAGTGGTTCCGGACTAGCGGGATACAATGAGCAGTTCTTC. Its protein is CASGSGLAGYNEQFF.

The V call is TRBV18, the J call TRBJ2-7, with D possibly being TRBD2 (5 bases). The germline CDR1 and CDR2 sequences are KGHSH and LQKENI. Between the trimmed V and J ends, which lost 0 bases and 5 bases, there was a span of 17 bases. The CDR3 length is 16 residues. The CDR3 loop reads CASSPPASSVKHEQYF. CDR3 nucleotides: TGTGCCAGCTCACCACCGGCTAGCTCCGTCAAGCACGAGCAGTACTTC. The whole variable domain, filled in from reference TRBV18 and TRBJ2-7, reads NAGVMQNPRHLVRRRGQEARLRCSPMKGHSHVYWYRQLPEEGLKFMVYLQKENIIDESGMPKERFSAEFPKEGPSILRIQQVVRGDSAAYFCASSPPASSVKHEQYFGPGTRLTVT.

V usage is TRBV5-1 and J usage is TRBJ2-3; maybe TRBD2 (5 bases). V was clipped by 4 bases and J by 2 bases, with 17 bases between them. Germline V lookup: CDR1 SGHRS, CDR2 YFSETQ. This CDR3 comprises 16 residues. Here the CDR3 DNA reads TGCGCCAGCAGCGAAGGGTTGAATCGGGACACAGATACGCAGTATTTT. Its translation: CASSEGLNRDTDTQYF.